This is a list of T cell receptor beta chains from one sample in a study of human T cells and chemical hapten exposure. TCRdb re-derived calls from the RACE reads in MiXCR, one entry per CDR3 protein. The top ten clones hold 10% of a sample with approximately 97,000 distinct CDR3 sequences, roughly 27% of them seen once. The starting material was whole blood, obtained in connection with sensitization to the hapten diphenylcyclopropenone (DPC). The receptor source for this set is a man aged 40-49 years with alopecia areata. Some clones in this sample may be carry-over from other donors' samples. CDR3s include the opening cysteine and the closing phenylalanine or tryptophan. A D gene is named only where the DNA matches it firmly. Expanded clones get a size class; other rows say once, few or many, or leave the size out.

size	V	J	D	CDR3	DNA
.	TRBV6-5	TRBJ2-5	.	CASSYSTSQETQYF	TGTGCCAGCAGTTACTCGACCAGCCAAGAGACCCAGTACTTC
.	TRBV28	TRBJ2-5	.	CASSLSGETQYF	TGTGCCAGCAGTTTGTCCGGAGAGACCCAGTACTTC
few	TRBV29-1	TRBJ2-7	.	CSVRDEVAEQYF	TGCAGCGTCCGGGACGAAGTCGCGGAGCAGTACTTC
.	TRBV6-1	TRBJ1-2	.	CASSQAVYGYTF	TGTGCCAGTTCACAAGCCGTCTATGGCTACACCTTC
few	TRBV10-2	TRBJ1-3	TRBD1	CASRDRDRVGAGNTIYF	TGCGCCAGCAGGGACCGGGACAGGGTTGGAGCTGGAAACACCATATATTTT
.	TRBV28	TRBJ1-2	.	CASSLDYGYTF	TGTGCCAGCAGTTTGGACTATGGCTACACCTTC
.	TRBV6-5	TRBJ2-7	.	CASSIQGKPYEQYF	TGTGCCAGCAGTATACAGGGAAAGCCCTACGAGCAGTACTTC
few	TRBV6-1	TRBJ2-7	.	CASSEATPYEQYF	TGTGCCAGCAGTGAAGCCACACCCTACGAGCAGTACTTC
.	TRBV7-7	TRBJ1-1	.	CASSLAPNTEAFF	TGTGCCAGCAGCTTAGCTCCCAACACTGAAGCTTTCTTT
few	TRBV5-1	TRBJ2-6	.	CASSLVAASGANVLTF	TGCGCCAGCAGCTTGGTTGCAGCCTCTGGGGCCAACGTCCTGACTTTC
.	TRBV12-3/TRBV12-4	TRBJ1-1	.	CASSHNLWNTEAFF	TGTGCCAGCAGCCATAATCTTTGGAACACTGAAGCTTTCTTT
.	TRBV20-1	TRBJ2-1	.	CSAIGSGGEQFF	TGCAGTGCTATAGGGTCTGGGGGCGAGCAGTTCTTC
few	TRBV3-1	TRBJ2-1	.	CASSQRYNEQFF	TGTGCCAGCAGCCAACGTTACAATGAGCAGTTCTTC
many	TRBV12-3/TRBV12-4	TRBJ2-1	.	CASSLQNEQFF	TGTGCCAGCAGTTTACAGAATGAGCAGTTCTTC
.	TRBV5-1	TRBJ2-4	.	CASSLDSGLAKNIQYF	TGCGCCAGCAGCTTGGATTCAGGGTTAGCCAAAAACATTCAGTACTTC
many	TRBV29-1	TRBJ1-1	.	CSVDRGVSEAFF	TGCAGCGTGGACCGCGGGGTTTCTGAAGCTTTCTTT
.	TRBV2	TRBJ2-5	.	CASVQAEETQYF	TGTGCCAGCGTTCAGGCAGAAGAGACCCAGTACTTC
.	TRBV7-2	TRBJ2-7	TRBD2	CASSLARTSGAYEQYF	TGTGCCAGCAGCTTAGCGCGGACTAGCGGGGCCTACGAGCAGTACTTC
few	TRBV11-1	TRBJ2-7	TRBD1	CASSSRTGSSYEQYF	TGTGCCAGCAGCTCCCGGACAGGGAGCTCCTACGAGCAGTACTTC
few	TRBV18	TRBJ2-3	.	CASSPQPGLNTDTQYF	TGTGCCAGCTCACCACAACCGGGACTTAACACAGATACGCAGTATTTT
few	TRBV27	TRBJ2-5	TRBD1	CASSLGQDLETQYF	TGTGCCAGCAGTTTGGGACAGGATTTGGAGACCCAGTACTTC
.	TRBV12-3/TRBV12-4	TRBJ1-4	.	CASSLRTNEKLFF	TGTGCCAGCAGTTTAAGGACAAATGAAAAACTGTTTTTT
few	TRBV11-2	TRBJ2-2	.	CASTPAEGAIKAGELFF	TGTGCCAGCACTCCGGCGGAGGGGGCGATCAAGGCCGGGGAGCTGTTTTTT
.	TRBV12-3/TRBV12-4	TRBJ2-7	TRBD2	CASSTVSGSATYEQYF	TGTGCCAGCAGCACCGTTAGCGGGAGCGCCACCTACGAGCAGTACTTC
few	TRBV4-2	TRBJ2-1	.	CASSHEGTGSKIHEQFF	TGTGCCAGCAGTCATGAAGGGACCGGGAGTAAGATCCATGAGCAGTTCTTC
.	TRBV6-1	TRBJ2-3	TRBD2	CAGTSGKPLTDTQYF	TGTGCCGGAACTAGCGGGAAGCCTCTTACAGATACGCAGTATTTT